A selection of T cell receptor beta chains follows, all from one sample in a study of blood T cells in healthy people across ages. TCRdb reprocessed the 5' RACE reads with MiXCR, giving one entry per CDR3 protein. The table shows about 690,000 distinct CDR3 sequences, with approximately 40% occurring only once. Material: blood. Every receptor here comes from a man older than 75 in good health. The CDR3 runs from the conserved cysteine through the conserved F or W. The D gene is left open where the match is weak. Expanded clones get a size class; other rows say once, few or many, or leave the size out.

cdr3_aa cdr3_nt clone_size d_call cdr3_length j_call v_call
CASSPVGAEAFF TGTGCCAGCAGCCCGGTTGGAGCTGAAGCTTTCTTT NA NA 12 TRBJ1-1 TRBV12-3/TRBV12-4
CASSYRGVAGVGEQYF TGTGCCAGCAGCTATCGTGGTGTAGCGGGAGTGGGTGAGCAGTACTTC few TRBD2 16 TRBJ2-7 TRBV7-2
CASSWGGGLGRVNSYEQYF TGTGCCAGCAGCTGGGGGGGAGGGTTGGGACGGGTCAACTCCTACGAGCAGTACTTC few TRBD2 19 TRBJ2-7 TRBV7-2
CASSLTQNNQPQHF TGTGCCAGTAGCTTAACGCAGAACAATCAGCCCCAGCATTTT NA NA 14 TRBJ1-5 TRBV7-8
CASTIMTGDGIYEQYF TGTGCCAGCACTATCATGACCGGGGACGGTATCTACGAGCAGTACTTC many NA 16 TRBJ2-7 TRBV12-3/TRBV12-4
CASSERDSQYEQYF TGTGCCAGCAGTGAAAGGGACAGCCAATACGAGCAGTACTTC once TRBD1 14 TRBJ2-7 TRBV6-1
CASSLSGMEDFYGYTF TGTGCCAGCAGTTTATCCGGGATGGAAGACTTCTATGGCTACACCTTC many NA 16 TRBJ1-2 TRBV27
CASTIDTNRYDEQYF TGCGCCAGCACCATAGACACTAATAGGTACGACGAGCAGTACTTC NA NA 15 TRBJ2-7 TRBV5-1
CASSVGGFGDNEQFF TGTGCCAGCAGCGTAGGGGGGTTCGGTGACAATGAGCAGTTCTTC many NA 15 TRBJ2-1 TRBV9
CASSENPWGATSTDTQYF TGTGCCAGTAGCGAGAATCCTTGGGGGGCAACTAGCACAGATACGCAGTATTTT once NA 18 TRBJ2-3 TRBV19
CVSSLRSVGTDTQYF TGTGTCAGCAGCTTAAGGTCCGTCGGCACAGATACGCAGTATTTT NA NA 15 TRBJ2-3 TRBV7-2
CSVEDPQGSGYTF TGCAGCGTTGAAGACCCCCAGGGGTCTGGCTACACCTTC few NA 13 TRBJ1-2 TRBV29-1
CASSLGGWDSGGQYF TGTGCCAGCAGCTTAGGGGGGTGGGACTCAGGCGGGCAGTACTTC few NA 15 TRBJ2-7 TRBV7-2
CASSQAGWTYNEQFF TGTGCCAGCAGCCAAGCGGGTTGGACGTACAATGAGCAGTTCTTC NA NA 15 TRBJ2-1 TRBV3-1
CASSYSASGHYLNTGELFF TGTGCCAGCAGTTACTCGGCTAGCGGCCACTATCTTAACACCGGGGAGCTGTTTTTT few TRBD2 19 TRBJ2-2 TRBV6-5
CASSEALEAGETQYF TGTGCCAGCAGTGAAGCGCTTGAGGCGGGGGAGACCCAGTACTTC many NA 15 TRBJ2-5 TRBV6-1
CASSPLDRVGGYTF TGCGCCAGCAGCCCCCTCGACAGGGTGGGGGGCTACACCTTC NA TRBD1 14 TRBJ1-2 TRBV5-1
CARRDAGSYEQYF TGTGCCAGAAGGGACGCCGGCTCCTACGAGCAGTACTTC NA NA 13 TRBJ2-7 TRBV21-1
CASSYSGLAREAPNTGELFF TGTGCCAGCAGTTACTCTGGGTTGGCGCGGGAGGCCCCGAACACCGGGGAGCTGTTTTTT NA TRBD2 20 TRBJ2-2 TRBV6-5
CATSDFGSANTGGLFF TGTGCCACCAGTGATTTTGGGAGTGCGAACACCGGGGGGCTGTTTTTT NA NA 16 TRBJ2-2 TRBV24-1